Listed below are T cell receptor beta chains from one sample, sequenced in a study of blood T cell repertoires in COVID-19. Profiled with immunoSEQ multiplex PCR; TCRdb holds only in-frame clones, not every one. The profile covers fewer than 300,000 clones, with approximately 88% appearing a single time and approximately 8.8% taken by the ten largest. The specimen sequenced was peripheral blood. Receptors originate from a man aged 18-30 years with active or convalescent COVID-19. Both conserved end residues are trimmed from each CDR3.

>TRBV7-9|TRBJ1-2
ASSLSLGPHYGYT
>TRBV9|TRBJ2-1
ASGTGTRPYNEQF
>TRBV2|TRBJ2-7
ASNPFSGLSYEQY
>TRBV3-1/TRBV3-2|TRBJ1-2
ASRVGQDNYGYT
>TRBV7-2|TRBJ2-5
ASSSRDRGPETQY
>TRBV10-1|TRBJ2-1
ASSEFGTGGDNEQF
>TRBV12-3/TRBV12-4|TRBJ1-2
ASTNTGEYGYI
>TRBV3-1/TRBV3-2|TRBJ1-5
ASSLTGGRGPCNQPQH
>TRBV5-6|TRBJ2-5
ASSLVQNPQY
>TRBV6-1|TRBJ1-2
ASSEQQGYGYT
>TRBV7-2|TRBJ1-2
ASSLGQGFGYT
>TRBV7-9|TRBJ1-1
ASSPPGQGLNTEAF
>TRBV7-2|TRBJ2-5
ASSVTIDETQY
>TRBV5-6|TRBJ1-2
ASSLGSDRANYGYT
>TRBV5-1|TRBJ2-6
ARSLGARGERGYSGANVLT
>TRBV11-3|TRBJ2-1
ASSLELAGDPNEQF
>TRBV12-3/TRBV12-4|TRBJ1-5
ASTLGGFQPQH
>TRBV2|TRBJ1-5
ASSDNINSNQPQH
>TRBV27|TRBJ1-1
ASSLRQGNTEAF
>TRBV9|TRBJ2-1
ASSVGISGGNEQF
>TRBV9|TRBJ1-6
ASSGIERGGLYNSPLH
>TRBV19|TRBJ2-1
ASRGRTGQVNNEQF
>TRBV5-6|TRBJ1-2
ASSPGGTVYGYT
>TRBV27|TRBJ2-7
ASSYRQSYEQY
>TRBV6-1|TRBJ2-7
ASSDHYEQY
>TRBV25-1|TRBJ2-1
ASSEYGPYNEQF
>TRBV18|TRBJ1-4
ASSANTGYSNEKLF
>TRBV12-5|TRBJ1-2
ASGLEAGAVAGYT
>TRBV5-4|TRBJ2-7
ASSSASGGLEQY
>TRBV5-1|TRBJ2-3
ATRQGAVTDTQY
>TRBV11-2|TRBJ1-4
ASSLAGWVANEKLF
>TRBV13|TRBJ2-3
ASKGSGSTLGTQY